One sample yielded the 25 T cell receptor beta chains listed below, sequenced in a study of blood T cell repertoires in COVID-19. Libraries were prepared by immunoSEQ multiplex PCR; TCRdb keeps only in-frame clonotypes and omits some of them. The sample includes about 50,000 clones, 70% to 90% of them seen just once. The sample consisted of peripheral blood. These receptors were taken from a human donor in a cohort sampled during active COVID-19.

This sequence joins TRBV7-3 and TRBJ2-1, with D possibly TRBD1 on 5 matching bases. Trimming stripped 5 bases from V and 5 bases from J, with 13 bases between. In germline, CDR1 is SGHTA, CDR2 FQGTGA. The CDR3 extends over 14 amino acids. CDR3 sequence reads: CASSITRQNNEQFF. In DNA, the CDR3 is TGTGCCAGCAGCATCACCCGACAGAACAATGAGCAGTTCTTC.

V is TRBV7-2 and J is TRBJ2-7; 9 bases are a match to TRBD1. This CDR3 is 18 amino acids long. Germline loops: CDR1 SGHTA, CDR2 FQGNSA. After removal of 5 bases from V and 2 bases from J, the junction contained 16 bases not matched to a gene. The CDR3 is CASSSPDRGAIRPYEQYF. CDR3 in DNA: TGTGCCAGCAGCAGCCCGGACAGGGGAGCCATTCGACCCTACGAGCAGTACTTC. Variable domain in full (rest from reference TRBV7-2 and TRBJ2-7): GAGVSQSPSNKVTEKGKDVELRCDPISGHTALYWYRQSLGQGLEFLIYFQGNSAPDKSGLPSDRFSAERTGGSVSTLTIQRTQQEDSAVYLCASSSPDRGAIRPYEQYFGPGTRLTVT.

This chain connects TRBV25-1 to TRBJ1-2, with D maybe TRBD1 (6 bases). The CDR3 sequence is 14 residues long. V was pared by 7 bases and J by 8 bases, with 20 bases between. CDR1 and CDR2 (germline): MGHDK, SYGVNS. CDR3 sequence (DNA): TGTGCCAGCAATCCAGGGGATCCTGGAAAAGGCTACACCTTC. Translation: CASNPGDPGKGYTF.

The genes are TRBV9 and TRBJ2-7; TRBD1 agrees at 11 bases. Germline CDR1 SGDLS, CDR2 YYNGEE. The CDR3 runs 17 residues. J was trimmed by 3 bases and V by 3 bases; bases with no gene match: 11. CDR3: CASSARTGGDIFYEQYV. CDR3 DNA: TGTGCCAGCAGCGCCCGGACAGGGGGCGATATTTTCTACGAGCAGTACGTC.

The V and J genes are TRBV29-1 and TRBJ2-1; the D gene is possibly TRBD1 (6 bases). V gave up 3 bases and J gave up 4 bases, with 7 bases separating them. CDR3 length: 12 residues. Germline lookup yields CDR1 SQVTM and CDR2 ANQGSEA. CDR3 in DNA: TGCAGCGTTGAGGGACAATACAATGAGCAGTTCTTC. Its protein is CSVEGQYNEQFF.

For this clone: The sample holds other DNA sequences that translate to the same CDR3. J is TRBJ2-7 and V is TRBV11-2, with 8 bases aligning to TRBD1. Losses at the gene ends were 3 bases for V and 2 bases for J; bases not matched to a gene: 3. CDR3 length: 14 amino acids. In germline, CDR1 is SGHAT, CDR2 FQNNGV. Written as DNA, the CDR3 is TGTGCCAGCAGCTTCGACAGGGGTCCCTACGAGCAGTACGTC. Protein sequence: CASSFDRGPYEQYV.

This clone was observed a few times. The CDR3 DNA reads as TGTGCCACCAGTGATCCCAAGGGCGGGAGCTACAATGAGCAGTTCTTC. This codes for CATSDPKGGSYNEQFF. This chain joins TRBV24-1 and TRBJ2-1, with TRBD2 matching 7 bases. The V segment lost 3 bases and the J segment 3 bases; nucleotides outside the gene matches: 7. CDR3 length: 16 amino acids. Germline CDR1 KGHDR, CDR2 SFDVKD.

The V gene is TRBV7-2, the J gene TRBJ1-3; a weak D match, TRBD1 (5 bases). Deletions cut 5 bases from V and 1 base from J, with 12 bases between. Germline V CDR1 and CDR2: SGHTA, FQGNSA. The CDR3 length is 15 residues. The CDR3 sequence is CASSTSRVSGNTIYF. The DNA for the CDR3 is TGTGCCAGCAGCACAAGCAGGGTTTCTGGAAACACCATATATTTT. Supplemented by reference TRBV7-2 and TRBJ1-3, the full variable domain reads GAGVSQSPSNKVTEKGKDVELRCDPISGHTALYWYRQSLGQGLEFLIYFQGNSAPDKSGLPSDRFSAERTGGSVSTLTIQRTQQEDSAVYLCASSTSRVSGNTIYFGEGSWLTVV.

The chain is built from TRBV5-6 and TRBJ1-1; D ambiguous. The CDR3 contains 13 residues. Trimming removed 2 bases from V and 5 bases from J, with 10 bases in between. The V gene's germline CDR1 is SGHDT and CDR2 YYEEEE. CDR3 in DNA: TGTGCCAGCAGCTTTGGGGAGGCAACTGAAGCTTTCTTT. It codes for CASSFGEATEAFF.

CDR3: CAWSVRGWDTEAFF. The CDR3 nucleotides are TGTGCCTGGAGTGTACGAGGATGGGACACTGAAGCTTTCTTT. The genes are TRBV30 and TRBJ1-1; D is unresolved. There are 14 residues in the CDR3. With 0 bases removed from V and 3 bases from J, the gap between germline ends came to 11 bases. Per the germline V gene, CDR1 is GTSNPN and CDR2 is SVGIG (reference sequence).

This clone appeared a few times. V and J are TRBV28 and TRBJ2-7; D is possibly TRBD1 (5 bases). The CDR3 is made up of 14 amino acids. Germline V lookup: CDR1 MDHEN, CDR2 SYDVKM. V dropped 3 bases and J dropped 0 bases, with 9 bases sitting between them. The CDR3 nucleotides are TGTGCCAGCAGTTTGTGGGGCAGCTCCTACGAGCAGTACTTC. Translated, it gives CASSLWGSSYEQYF.

The J gene is TRBJ1-2, the V gene TRBV7-6; TRBD1 agrees at 8 bases. After removal of 4 bases from V and 6 bases from J, the junction contained 13 bases not matched to a gene. Germline V CDR1 and CDR2: SGHVS, FNYEAQ. The CDR3 extends over 16 amino acids. The CDR3: CASSSGRRGRFDGYTF. The CDR3 DNA follows: TGTGCCAGCAGCTCCGGGCGCAGGGGGCGGTTTGATGGCTACACCTTC. The whole variable domain, remainder taken from reference TRBV7-6 and TRBJ1-2, is GAGVSQSPRYKVTKRGQDVALRCDPISGHVSLYWYRQALGQGPEFLTYFNYEAQQDKSGLPNDRFSAERPEGSISTLTIQRTEQRDSAMYRCASSSGRRGRFDGYTFGSGTRLTVV.

The chain combines TRBV11-2 with TRBJ2-3; 8 bases agree with TRBD2. V lost 1 base, J lost 6 bases, and 3 bases stayed unmatched. There are 14 residues in the CDR3. The V gene's germline CDR1 is SGHAT and CDR2 FQNNGV. CDR3 residues: CASSLAGGPDTQYF. The CDR3, as DNA: TGTGCCAGCAGCTTAGCGGGGGGGCCGGATACGCAGTATTTT.

The rearrangement uses TRBV7-2 and TRBJ1-6, with 8 bases matching TRBD1. The CDR3 is 15 residues long. V lost 5 bases, J lost 8 bases, and 8 bases stayed unmatched. Germline assignment: CDR1 SGHTA and CDR2 FQGNSA. Here the CDR3 DNA reads TGTGCCAGCAGCCCCCGCCCGACAGGGGATTCACCCCTCCACTTT. It specifies CASSPRPTGDSPLHF.

This clone has a single count. J is TRBJ1-3 and V is TRBV7-2; 9 positions agree with TRBD1. J gave up 9 bases and V 5 bases, and 8 bases lay outside the gene matches. Per the germline V gene, CDR1 is SGHTA and CDR2 is FQGNSA. The CDR3 extends over 14 amino acids. CDR3 nucleotide sequence: TGTGCCAGCAGCCCGGACAGGGGCGGGGGCACCATATATTTT. It is translated as CASSPDRGGGTIYF.

The chain combines TRBV7-2 with TRBJ1-2, with a possible D match to TRBD1 (6 bases). The CDR3 sequence is 15 residues long. Germline CDR1 is SGHTA and CDR2 is FQGNSA. Trimming left V 1 base short and J 2 bases short, with 11 bases between. DNA of the CDR3: TGTGCCAGCAGCTTAGTGACAGGCGGGAACTATGGCTACACCTTC. Protein: CASSLVTGGNYGYTF.

This clone was recorded only once. This rearrangement joins TRBV19 to TRBJ2-1; TRBD2 agrees at 14 bases. V dropped 1 base and J dropped 12; count of bases not matched to a gene: 2. Germline V gives CDR1 LNHDA, CDR2 SQIVND (reference sequence). The CDR3 runs 14 residues. This CDR3 reads CASSIAGLAGGQFF. In DNA, the CDR3 is TGTGCCAGTAGTATAGCAGGACTAGCGGGGGGGCAGTTCTTC.

The V gene is TRBV20-1, the J gene TRBJ2-7; D possibly corresponds to TRBD2 (5 bases). Germline CDR1 DFQATT, CDR2 SNEGSKA (reference sequence). The CDR3 runs 11 residues. CDR3 region: CRRAKSYEQYF. The DNA of the CDR3 is TGCAGGCGGGCCAAGTCCTACGAGCAGTACTTC.

The chain combines TRBV5-1 with TRBJ2-3, with a possible D match to TRBD1 (7 bases). Germline CDR1 SGHRS, CDR2 YFSETQ. V lost 5 bases and J lost 6, with 22 bases in between. This CDR3 has 16 residues. CDR3 amino acids: CASRQGGQRAQDTQYF. The CDR3 bases are TGCGCCAGCAGGCAGGGGGGACAGCGGGCCCAGGATACGCAGTATTTT. The whole variable domain, filled in from reference TRBV5-1 and TRBJ2-3, reads KAGVTQTPRYLIKTRGQQVTLSCSPISGHRSVSWYQQTPGQGLQFLFEYFSETQRNKGNFPGRFSGRQFSNSRSEMNVSTLELGDSALYLCASRQGGQRAQDTQYFGPGTRLTVL.

The chain joins TRBV5-1 to TRBJ2-3, with TRBD2 matching over 16 bases. The germline CDR1 and CDR2 sequences are SGHRS and YFSETQ. Trimming took 3 bases from V and 3 from J; bases not matched to a gene: 4. The length of the CDR3 is 17 residues. CDR3 residues: CASSSGTSGGATDTQYF. Written as DNA, the CDR3 is TGCGCCAGCAGCTCCGGGACTAGCGGGGGGGCGACAGATACGCAGTATTTT.

CDR3 loop: CASSPLLAGEETQYF. The CDR3 region has the DNA TGTGCCAGCAGCCCTCTCCTAGCGGGAGAAGAGACCCAGTACTTC. V gene TRBV7-2 combines with J gene TRBJ2-5; TRBD2 matches at 10 bases. This CDR3 comprises 15 residues. V trimming: 5 bases; J trimming: 3 bases; junction bases outside the gene matches: 6. CDR1 is SGHTA and CDR2 is FQGNSA in the germline V gene.

The chain uses TRBV4-1 and TRBJ1-4; TRBD1 aligns across 9 bases. Trimming cost V 0 bases and J 8 bases; bases outside gene matches: 7. CDR1 and CDR2 (germline): MGHRA, YSYEKL. The CDR3 totals 16 residues. CDR3 amino acids: CASSQDLGTGHEKLFF. The DNA for the CDR3 is TGCGCCAGCAGCCAAGATCTGGGGACAGGGCACGAAAAACTGTTTTTT.

The CDR3 DNA sequence: TGCGCCAGCAGCCGGGGTACCACACAAGAGACCCAGTACTTC. Translated: CASSRGTTQETQYF. The chain employs TRBV5-1 and TRBJ2-5; maybe TRBD2 (5 bases). Deletions cut 4 bases from V and 2 bases from J, with 12 bases between. The CDR3 covers 14 residues. The V gene's germline CDR1 is SGHRS and CDR2 YFSETQ.

The chain carries TRBV3-1 (or the pseudogene TRBV3-2) and TRBJ2-1, with TRBD1 identical over 9 bases. V trimming: 4 bases; J trimming: 6 bases; junction bases outside the gene matches: 10. The CDR3 runs to 16 residues. Germline V gene sequence: CDR1 LGHDT, CDR2 YNNKEL (reference sequence). For the CDR3, the DNA is TGTGCCAGCAGCCTACCCGGGACAGGGAAACCCAATGAGCAGTTCTTC. This codes for CASSLPGTGKPNEQFF.

This sequence joins TRBV15 and TRBJ1-4; D unclear. The germline V gene has CDR1 LNHNV and CDR2 YYDKDF (reference sequence). This CDR3 comprises 15 residues. Between the trimmed V and J ends, which lost 0 bases and 5 bases, there was a span of 10 bases. The CDR3, as DNA: TGTGCCACCAGCAGAGATCTAAGAGGGAATGAAAAACTGTTTTTT. This gives the protein CATSRDLRGNEKLFF. Full variable domain (remainder filled in from reference TRBV15 and TRBJ1-4): DAMVIQNPRYQVTQFGKPVTLSCSQTLNHNVMYWYQQKSSQAPKLLFHYYDKDFNNEADTPDNFQSRRPNTSFCFLDIRSPGLGDTAMYLCATSRDLRGNEKLFFGSGTQLSVL.